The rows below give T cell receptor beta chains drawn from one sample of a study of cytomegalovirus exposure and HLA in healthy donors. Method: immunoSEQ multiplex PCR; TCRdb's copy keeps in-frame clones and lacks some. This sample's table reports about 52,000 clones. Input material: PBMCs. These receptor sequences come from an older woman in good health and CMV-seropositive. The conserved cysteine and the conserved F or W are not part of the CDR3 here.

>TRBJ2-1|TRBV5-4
ASSYDRANEQF
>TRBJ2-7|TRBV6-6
ASSYGQGEEGYEQY
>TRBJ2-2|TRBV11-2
ASSGQGGTGELF
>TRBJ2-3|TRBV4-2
ASSQDPGTDTQY
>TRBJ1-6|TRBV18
ASAPGDNGYNSPLH
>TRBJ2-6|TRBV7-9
ASTSGGGGANVLT
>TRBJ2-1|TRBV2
ASRDYRTGGYNEQF
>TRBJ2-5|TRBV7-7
ASSLGNSATQY
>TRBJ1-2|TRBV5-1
ASSLGSSGYT
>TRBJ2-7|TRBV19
ASSPDRAPRSDEQY
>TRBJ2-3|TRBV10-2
ASSSGDTQY
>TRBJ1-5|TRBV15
ATSRDGNFIGGNQPQH
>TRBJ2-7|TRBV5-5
ASSLEGGATYEQY
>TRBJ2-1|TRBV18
ASSHQGTSGGPVQKQF
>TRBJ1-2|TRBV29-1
SARTFESGDGGYT
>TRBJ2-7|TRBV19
ASSRWDKTYEQY
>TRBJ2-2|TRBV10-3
AISDGRGTTGELF
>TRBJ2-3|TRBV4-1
ASSQGGRGSSTDTQY
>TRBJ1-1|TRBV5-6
ASSLVDRVNTEAF
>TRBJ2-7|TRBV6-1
ASARTGSSYEQY
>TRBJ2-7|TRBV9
LAPTGTGENEQY
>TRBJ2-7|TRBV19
ASTADRSAYEQY
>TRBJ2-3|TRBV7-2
ASSPAARWTDTQY
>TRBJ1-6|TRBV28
ASLQEGENSPLH
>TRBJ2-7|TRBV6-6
ASSYSPGQLNYEQY
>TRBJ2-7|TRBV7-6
ASSQGGSTYEQY
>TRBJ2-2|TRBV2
ASSEWSAGELF
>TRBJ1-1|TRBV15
ATSRDTMAGKSGAF
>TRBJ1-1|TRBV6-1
ASAGQGSTEAF
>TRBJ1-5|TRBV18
ASSRNGAGEPQH
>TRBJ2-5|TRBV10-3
AISGGTAETQY
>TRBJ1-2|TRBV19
ASGNRDRAGYT
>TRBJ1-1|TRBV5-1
ASSLKEQGTTEAF
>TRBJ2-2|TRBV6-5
ASSRLAGELF
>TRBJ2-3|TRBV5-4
ASNERGTDTQY
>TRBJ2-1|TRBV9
ASSVGGGLAGWVQF
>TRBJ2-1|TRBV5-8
ASSLGSLGYEQF
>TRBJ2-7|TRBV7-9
ASSLDKKRTYEQY
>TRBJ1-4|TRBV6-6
ASSYIGVDEKLF
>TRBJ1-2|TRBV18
ASSPVPGQGTYGYT
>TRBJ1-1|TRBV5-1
ASSRPGEVNTEAF
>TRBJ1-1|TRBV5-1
ASSFNRGNTEAF
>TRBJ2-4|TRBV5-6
ASSLGQKLGEY
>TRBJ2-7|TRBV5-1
ASSLTGSVYEQY
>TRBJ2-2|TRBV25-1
ASRLGQINTGELF
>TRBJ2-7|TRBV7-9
ASSLGTPSLSSSYEQY
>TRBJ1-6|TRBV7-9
ASSLRPGANSPLH
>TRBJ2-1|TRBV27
ASSPTVEGEQF
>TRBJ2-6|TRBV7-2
ASSSQGMAGANVLT
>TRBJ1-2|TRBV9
ASSVGVQGDGYT